The following is a T cell receptor (beta chain) sequence with its context. Autoimmune disease history or systemic immunosuppression excluded patients. TCRdb keeps only in-frame clones here, not all; method: immunoSEQ multiplex PCR. This sample has about 73,000 clones, with around 89% found just once. This record belongs to a study of OX40 agonist ivuxolimab in advanced cancers. The germline gives CDR1 GTSNPN, CDR2 SVGIG (reference sequence). Losses at the gene ends were 1 base for V and 2 bases for J; bases not matched to a gene: 5. The CDR3 is made up of 15 amino acids. This specimen consisted of CD4+ or CD8+ T cells sorted from blood, obtained in a trial of the OX40 agonist ivuxolimab. The receptor was derived from an adult with an advanced solid tumor such as melanoma, head and neck, liver or kidney cancer. The chain is built from TRBV30 and TRBJ2-5; 9 bases map to TRBD2. The CDR3 reads CAWSGLAEGQETQYF. As DNA, the CDR3 is TGTGCCTGGAGTGGACTAGCGGAGGGTCAAGAGACCCAGTACTTC.